This entry describes one T cell receptor beta chain. This entry belongs to a study of T-cell reconstitution after alpha-beta-depleted transplantation in children. Unique molecular identifiers tagged the TCRbeta library. One entry per CDR3 protein results from TCRdb running MiXCR on the PCR reads. The profile covers under 140,000 distinct CDR3 sequences, with 10% to 13% appearing a single time and approximately 8% taken by the ten largest. V lost 0 bases and J lost 0; bases outside the gene matches: 1. Germline assignment: CDR1 LGHNA and CDR2 YSLEER. This CDR3 has 16 residues. The chain recombines TRBV4-3 with TRBJ2-2; 7 nucleotides agree with TRBD2. This TCR was sampled from a human donor who donated a stem cell graft to a child with acute lymphoblastic leukemia. Here the sequenced sample was PBMCs from the stem cell graft donor, taken from the stem cell graft. This CDR3 reads CASSQDAGANTGELFF. The CDR3, as DNA: TGCGCCAGCAGCCAAGATGCGGGAGCGAACACCGGGGAGCTGTTTTTT.